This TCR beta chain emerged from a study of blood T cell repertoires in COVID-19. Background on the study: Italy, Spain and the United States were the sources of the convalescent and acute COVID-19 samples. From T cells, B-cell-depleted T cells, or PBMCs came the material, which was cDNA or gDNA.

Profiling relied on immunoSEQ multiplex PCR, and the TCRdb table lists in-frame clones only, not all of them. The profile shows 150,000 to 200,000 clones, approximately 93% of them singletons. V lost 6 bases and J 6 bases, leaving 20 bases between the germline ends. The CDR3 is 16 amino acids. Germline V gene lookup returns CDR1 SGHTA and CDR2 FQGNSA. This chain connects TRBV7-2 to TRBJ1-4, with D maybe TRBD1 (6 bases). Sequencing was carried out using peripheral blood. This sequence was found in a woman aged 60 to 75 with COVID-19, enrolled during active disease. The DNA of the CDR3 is TGTGCCAGCAGTCAAGAGAGGACAGTCACGCATGAAAAACTGTTTTTT. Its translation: CASSQERTVTHEKLFF.